The 30 T cell receptor beta chains reported below all come from one sample, sequenced in a study of early T cells in non-severe SARS-CoV-2 infection. TCRdb re-analysed the 5' RACE reads in MiXCR, keeping a single row per CDR3 protein. The sample has about 50,000 distinct CDR3 sequences, about 16% seen once; the top ten hold roughly 4%. The source material was whole blood, sampled at baseline. The receptors stem from an adult who was a healthcare worker with PCR-confirmed SARS-CoV-2 infection or an uninfected control (not recorded which).

This clonotype turned up a few times. The chain joins TRBV12-3 or TRBV12-4 to TRBJ2-6; D gene ambiguous. The CDR3 totals 15 residues. V was cut by 3 bases and J by 2 bases, with 8 bases left in between. This CDR3 reads CASSFTVAGANVLTF. The DNA of the CDR3 is TGTGCCAGCAGTTTCACAGTAGCTGGGGCCAACGTCCTGACTTTC.

This clonotype was detected only a few times. V usage is TRBV18 and J usage is TRBJ1-1; D is unresolved. Germline CDR1 reads KGHSH; CDR2 reads LQKENI. This CDR3 comprises 10 residues. V lost 5 bases to trimming and J lost 12 bases, with 10 bases between them. Written as DNA, the CDR3 is TGTGCCAGCTCAATCCCGTATACTTTCTTT. Protein: CASSIPYTFF.

This chain joins TRBV12-3 or TRBV12-4 and TRBJ1-3, with a tentative D call TRBD1 (5 bases). V gave up 5 bases and J gave up 2 bases, with 10 bases separating them. The CDR3 runs 14 residues. CDR3 protein: CASSPTAAGNTIYF. For the CDR3, the DNA is TGTGCCAGCAGTCCGACAGCCGCTGGAAACACCATATATTTT.

V is TRBV11-3 and J is TRBJ2-3, with TRBD2 identical over 7 bases. The germline V gene has CDR1 SGHNT and CDR2 YENEEA. The CDR3 has 16 residues. Trimming at V came to 1 base and at J to 3 bases, leaving 7 bases not matched to a gene. This chain's CDR3 is CASSLGLLAETDTQYF. In DNA, the CDR3 is TGTGCCAGCAGCTTAGGGTTGCTAGCGGAAACAGATACGCAGTATTTT.

This clonotype was recorded at least ten times. The V call is TRBV14, the J call TRBJ2-1; TRBD1 matches at 7 bases. The CDR3 has 12 amino acids. After removal of 3 bases from V and 12 bases from J, the junction contained 5 bases not matched to a gene. Looked up from germline, CDR1 is SGHDN and CDR2 is FVKESK. The CDR3 reads CASSQTGFGQFF. The CDR3 DNA reads as TGTGCCAGCAGCCAGACAGGGTTCGGGCAGTTCTTC.

V gene TRBV5-4 combines with J gene TRBJ2-6; D gene unclear. The CDR3 consists of 15 residues. The germline CDR1 and CDR2 sequences are SGHNT and YYREEE (reference sequence). V lost 2 bases and J lost 0, with 6 bases in between. The CDR3 sequence: CASSFYSSGANVLTF. The CDR3 coding sequence is TGTGCCAGCAGCTTTTACTCCTCTGGGGCCAACGTCCTGACTTTC. Complete variable domain (other parts from reference TRBV5-4 and TRBJ2-6): ETGVTQSPTHLIKTRGQQVTLRCSSQSGHNTVSWYQQALGQGPQFIFQYYREEENGRGNFPPRFSGLQFPNYSSELNVNALELDDSALYLCASSFYSSGANVLTFGAGSRLTVL.

The chain has TRBV12-3 or TRBV12-4 and TRBJ2-1; no definite D call. The CDR3 has 14 residues. Between the trimmed V and J ends, which lost 6 bases and 4 bases, there was a span of 13 bases. The CDR3 region has the DNA TGTGCCAGCAGCTCGCTTCTAGGGTACAATGAGCAGTTCTTC. Protein sequence: CASSSLLGYNEQFF.

This clonotype was recorded many times. The chain carries TRBV4-1 and TRBJ2-1; 9 nucleotides line up with TRBD2. The CDR3 runs to 18 residues. V shed 3 bases and J 8 bases; nucleotides not matched to a gene: 17. Germline CDR1 is MGHRA and CDR2 is YSYEKL. CDR3 coding DNA: TGCGCCAGCAGCCACCCCGGCGGGGGGGCCGTATTCCACGATGAGCAGTTCTTC. Residues: CASSHPGGGAVFHDEQFF.

The sample holds a few counts of this clonotype. The chain employs TRBV29-1 and TRBJ2-7; D might be TRBD2 (5 bases). Trimming removed 7 bases at V and 2 bases at J, with 12 bases between. The germline CDR1 and CDR2 sequences are SQVTM and ANQGSEA. CDR3 size: 12 residues. CDR3: CSAHGSAYEQYF. CDR3 nucleotide sequence: TGCAGCGCGCATGGTAGCGCCTACGAGCAGTACTTC.

The chain links TRBV20-1 to TRBJ2-3; D unresolved. The CDR3 has 15 residues. Trimming stripped 4 bases from V and 1 base from J, with 15 bases between. Germline loops: CDR1 DFQATT, CDR2 SNEGSKA (reference sequence). The CDR3 loop reads CSATRPTGGTDTQYF. The DNA of the CDR3 is TGCAGTGCTACCCGACCGACTGGGGGCACAGATACGCAGTATTTT.

Only a few counts were recorded for this clonotype. The chain's CDR3 is CASRSLAHNIYEQYF. The CDR3 region has the DNA TGTGCCAGCAGATCACTAGCGCACAATATCTACGAGCAGTACTTC. This rearrangement joins TRBV6-5 to TRBJ2-7, with TRBD2 identical over 7 bases. J lost 3 bases, V lost 6 bases, and 11 bases had no gene match. The CDR3 has 15 amino acids. Germline V gives CDR1 MNHEY, CDR2 SVGAGI.

This clonotype was counted a few times. The J gene is TRBJ2-2, the V gene TRBV27; D perhaps matches TRBD1 (5 bases). The V end was cut by 1 base, the J end by 0 bases, with 9 bases between. This CDR3 has 16 residues. The V gene's germline CDR1 is MNHEY and CDR2 SMNVEV (reference sequence). DNA of the CDR3: TGTGCCAGCAGTTTATGGGGCAGACCGAACACCGGGGAGCTGTTTTTT. Amino acids: CASSLWGRPNTGELFF.

This clonotype showed up just a few times. This chain connects TRBV6-6 to TRBJ2-7, with TRBD2 as a possible D gene (6 bases). CDR1 is MNHNY, CDR2 SVGAGI, per germline (reference sequence). The CDR3 contains 13 residues. V lost 6 bases to trimming and J lost 0 bases, with 9 bases between them. The CDR3 reads CASRGGLSYEQYF. The CDR3 nucleotides read TGTGCCAGCAGAGGAGGGCTCTCCTACGAGCAGTACTTC.

This clonotype was seen more than once but under ten times. The chain couples TRBV4-1 to TRBJ2-3; 9 bases are a match to TRBD2. After removal of 1 base from V and 0 bases from J, the junction contained 2 bases not matched to a gene. This CDR3 is 16 amino acids long. Germline V gives CDR1 MGHRA, CDR2 YSYEKL. CDR3 loop: CASSQGSGGSTDTQYF. The DNA for the CDR3 is TGCGCCAGCAGCCAAGGCAGCGGGGGGAGCACAGATACGCAGTATTTT.

As concerns this clonotype: A read error may explain this, as a much larger clone is one base away. The V and J genes are TRBV12-5 and TRBJ1-5; TRBD1 might be the D (5 bases). This CDR3 comprises 13 residues. Germline CDR1 reads LGHNT; CDR2 reads FRNRAP. Trimming removed 10 bases at V and 3 bases at J, with 13 bases between. The CDR3 bases are TGTGCTAATTACGCAGGGCACAATCAGCCCCAGCATTTT. Translating it yields CANYAGHNQPQHF.

With respect to this clonotype: The DNA is omitted, as the CDR3 cannot be located on it reliably, and the CDR3 follows TCRdb's listing. This chain joins TRBV27 and TRBJ2-2; the DNA was not used to check the table's D call, TRBD1. Per the germline V gene, CDR1 is MNHEY and CDR2 is SMNVEV (reference sequence). The CDR3 has 13 residues if both end residues are counted. The CDR3 protein is CASRSQGAGSCFF.

This clonotype was seen a handful of times. The J gene is TRBJ2-3, the V gene TRBV10-1; 13 bases match TRBD2. Germline V gene data show CDR1 as WNHNN and CDR2 as SYGVQD (reference sequence). The CDR3 extends over 16 amino acids. Trimming took 3 bases from V and 1 from J; bases not matched to a gene: 1. CDR3 residues: CASSDGLAGGTDTQYF. DNA for the CDR3: TGCGCCAGCAGTGACGGACTAGCGGGGGGCACAGATACGCAGTATTTT.

This chain connects TRBV11-2 to TRBJ2-5, with 10 bases matching TRBD2. The CDR3 is 15 amino acids. The germline V gene encodes CDR1 SGHAT and CDR2 FQNNGV. With V trimmed by 2 bases and J by 5 bases, 5 bases remained unmatched. The CDR3 DNA sequence: TGTGCCAGCAGCTTACTAGCGGGAGTTTTGGAGACCCAGTACTTC. This sequence encodes CASSLLAGVLETQYF.

The chain employs TRBV18 and TRBJ2-7, with TRBD1 identical over 7 bases. Germline V gene data show CDR1 as KGHSH and CDR2 as LQKENI. With V trimmed by 2 bases and J by 3 bases, 7 bases remained unmatched. This CDR3 spans 15 amino acids. Here the CDR3 DNA reads TGTGCCAGCTCACCAAGAACAGGGGTTAACTACGAGCAGTACTTC. Translated, it gives CASSPRTGVNYEQYF.

This chain joins TRBV19 and TRBJ2-2; no clear D. The CDR3 is made up of 14 amino acids. The V gene's germline CDR1 is LNHDA and CDR2 SQIVND (reference sequence). Trimming took off 8 bases at V and 1 base at J, with 11 bases between the two ends. In nucleotides, the CDR3 is TGTGCCAGTCTCCCGTACGTGAACACCGGGGAGCTGTTTTTT. Translated, it gives CASLPYVNTGELFF.

The CDR3 region is CASTEHGTGENYGYTF. The CDR3 DNA sequence: TGTGCCAGCACGGAACACGGGACAGGGGAAAACTATGGCTACACCTTC. This chain joins TRBV6-6 and TRBJ1-2, with 10 bases matching TRBD1. Germline CDR1 is MNHNY and CDR2 is SVGAGI (reference sequence). Losses at the gene ends were 7 bases for V and 2 bases for J; bases not matched to a gene: 10. The CDR3 length is 16 residues.

This clonotype was detected only a few times. This rearrangement joins TRBV27 to TRBJ2-1; the match to TRBD2 covers 10 bases. This CDR3 has 16 amino acids. V lost 5 bases, J lost 9 bases, and 13 bases stayed unmatched. Germline V gene sequence: CDR1 MNHEY, CDR2 SMNVEV (reference sequence). The CDR3 coding sequence is TGTGCCAGCAGTCCCCCGGGGTTTAGCGGGGGGAGTGAGCAGTTCTTC. Amino acid sequence: CASSPPGFSGGSEQFF.

There are many counts of this clonotype. The chain carries TRBV5-6 and TRBJ1-1, with D perhaps TRBD1 (5 bases). CDR1 and CDR2 from the germline V gene are SGHDT and YYEEEE. There are 15 residues in the CDR3. The V end was cut by 3 bases, the J end by 2 bases, with 14 bases between. This CDR3 reads CASSSDGTANTEAFF. As DNA, the CDR3 is TGTGCCAGCAGCTCAGACGGGACCGCAAACACTGAAGCTTTCTTT.

The rearrangement links TRBV12-3 or TRBV12-4 to TRBJ2-3; D not certain. The V end lost 2 bases, the J end lost 0 bases, and 9 bases lay between the germline ends. This CDR3 is 15 amino acids long. Written as DNA, the CDR3 is TGTGCCAGCAGTTTAATCACCTCTAGCACAGATACGCAGTATTTT. Protein product: CASSLITSSTDTQYF.

The sample holds many counts of this clonotype. This chain uses TRBV7-9 with TRBJ2-7; the match to TRBD2 covers 7 bases. Trimming cost V 2 bases and J 2 bases; bases outside gene matches: 9. The CDR3 spans 16 residues. Per germline, CDR1 SEHNR and CDR2 FQNEAQ (reference sequence). The CDR3 loop is CASSLLRDYHPYEQYF. CDR3 sequence (DNA): TGTGCCAGCAGCTTACTCCGGGACTACCACCCCTACGAGCAGTACTTC.

The chain combines TRBV7-2 with TRBJ2-4, with 7 bases that match TRBD2. With V trimmed by 2 bases and J by 10 bases, 14 bases remained unmatched. The germline gives CDR1 SGHTA, CDR2 FQGNSA. This CDR3 spans 16 amino acids. The chain's CDR3 is CASSLFFRAGDAIQYF. The CDR3 DNA reads TGTGCCAGCAGCTTATTCTTTCGTGCGGGGGACGCGATTCAGTACTTC.

This clonotype was seen ten or more times. The chain links TRBV20-1 to TRBJ2-7; maybe TRBD2 (6 bases). There are 12 residues in the CDR3. Between the trimmed V and J ends, which lost 0 bases and 7 bases, there was a span of 10 bases. From germline, CDR1 is DFQATT and CDR2 SNEGSKA (reference sequence). The CDR3 region has the DNA TGCAGTGCTAGAGAGCGGGATCTTGAGCAGTACTTC. Amino acids: CSARERDLEQYF.

This clonotype showed up just a few times. This chain links TRBV27 with TRBJ2-1; D unresolved. Trimming removed 5 bases from V and 0 bases from J, with 11 bases in between. This CDR3 spans 15 amino acids. Germline V gene data show CDR1 as MNHEY and CDR2 as SMNVEV (reference sequence). The DNA for the CDR3 is TGTGCCAGCAGTCTAAAGACTGGCTCCTACAATGAGCAGTTCTTC. It translates to CASSLKTGSYNEQFF.

This clonotype was seen many times. The chain combines TRBV29-1 with TRBJ1-2; D gene ambiguous. The CDR3 spans 9 residues. Germline V CDR1 and CDR2: SQVTM, ANQGSEA. The CDR3: CREGEGYTF. The DNA of the CDR3 is TGCAGGGAGGGAGAAGGCTACACCTTC.

V gene TRBV4-1 combines with J gene TRBJ2-5; unclear D gene. The CDR3 loop spans 13 amino acids. CDR1 and CDR2 (germline): MGHRA, YSYEKL. V was trimmed by 8 bases and J by 1 base, leaving 11 bases between them. This chain's CDR3 is CASGRPGQETQYF. The DNA of the CDR3 is TGCGCCAGCGGACGACCGGGCCAAGAGACCCAGTACTTC.